This TCR beta chain was sequenced in a study of T cells in Graves' hyperthyroidism and ophthalmopathy. In the study overall: Prior to any treatment, at the point of initial diagnosis, peripheral blood was collected.

Amplified TCR beta CDR3 regions derived from RNA transcripts. Researchers ran a first-round RT-PCR on the TCR CDR3 using the HTBI primer set. TCRdb itself ran the multiplex PCR reads through MiXCR, one entry per CDR3 protein. Of hundreds of thousands of distinct CDR3 sequences detected, around 14% appear once; the ten largest clones hold around 14%. This clonotype was seen ten or more times. The sample comprised blood. This sequence originates from a woman younger than 35 with Graves' hyperthyroidism.

The CDR3 coding sequence is TGTGCCAGCAGCTTAGAGTTCTTAGCCCCTTACAATGAGCAGTTCTTC. Translating it yields CASSLEFLAPYNEQFF. The chain links TRBV11-2 to TRBJ2-1; D not resolved. In germline, CDR1 is SGHAT, CDR2 FQNNGV. CDR3 length: 16 amino acids. V was cut by 0 bases and J by 4 bases, with 13 bases left in between.